Given below is one T cell receptor beta chain in context. Its target is not known. Alopecia areata patients had lesional scalp punch biopsies and peripheral blood taken from them. Investigators sorted PBMCs to obtain both CD4+ and CD8+ T cells. Reverse transcription of extracted RNA yielded cDNA, which provided the sequencing template. The repertoire was sequenced with immunoSEQ multiplex PCR; TCRdb's copy has only in-frame clones and lacks some. The sample has 120,000 or so clones; around 48% are singletons. The data belong to a study of CD8+ T cells in alopecia areata. Study-wide results and limits: In scalp samples, resident alphabeta T cells of normal skin are also sequenced.

This clonotype originated in a human donor with alopecia areata. The sequencing sample was made of NKG2D-low CD8+ T cells sorted from blood.

The CDR3 nucleotides are TGTGCCAGCAGCTTACAGGGGTTCGGGTTGGAGACCCAGTACTTC. Translation gives CASSLQGFGLETQYF. The rearrangement links TRBV11-2 to TRBJ2-5; perhaps TRBD1 as D (6 bases). There are 15 residues in the CDR3. Germline V gene sequence: CDR1 SGHAT, CDR2 FQNNGV. V shed 2 bases and J shed 5 bases, with 15 bases lying between them.